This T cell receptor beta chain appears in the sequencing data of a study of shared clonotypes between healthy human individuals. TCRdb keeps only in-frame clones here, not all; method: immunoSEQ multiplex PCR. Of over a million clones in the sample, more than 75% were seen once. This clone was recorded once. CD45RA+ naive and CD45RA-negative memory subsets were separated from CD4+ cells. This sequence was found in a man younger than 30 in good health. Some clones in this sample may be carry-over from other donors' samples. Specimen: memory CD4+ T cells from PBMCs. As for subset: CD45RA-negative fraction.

CDR3 sequence reads: CASSKTGTRRETQYF. The CDR3 DNA sequence: TGTGCCAGTAGTAAAACCGGGACGAGGAGGGAGACCCAGTACTTC. The rearrangement uses TRBV19 and TRBJ2-5, with D possibly being TRBD1 or TRBD2 (5 bases each). This CDR3 comprises 15 residues. The germline V gene encodes CDR1 LNHDA and CDR2 SQIVND (reference sequence). Deletions cut 4 bases from V and 5 bases from J, with 17 bases between.